This T cell receptor beta chain was captured in a study of monozygotic twins with inflammatory bowel disease. Study findings and constraints: Twin concordance left repertoire similarity unchanged, with limited power a possible explanation for this lack of difference.

Starting material for each TCR library was around 3,600 ng of total RNA. TCRdb reanalyzed the 5' RACE reads and collapses them to one entry per CDR3 protein, without DNA. The sample table sets out over 110,000 distinct CDR3 sequences. In regard to this clonotype: Its specificity is not known.

In germline, CDR1 is MDHEN, CDR2 SYDVKM. This CDR3 is built from 15 residues. This rearrangement joins TRBV28 to TRBJ2-1; absent DNA, TCRdb's TRBD1 call cannot be checked. The sequence derives from a human donor with ulcerative colitis or Crohn's disease, or a healthy co-twin of an affected twin (not recorded which). Material: blood. CDR3 sequence reads: CASSPPSFSYNEQFF.